Sequencing of this TCR beta chain was carried out in a study of immune evolution from preneoplasia to lung adenocarcinoma. General observations from the study: From normal lung to invasive adenocarcinoma, top clone frequencies appeared to decrease.

The method was immunoSEQ multiplex PCR; TCRdb's version includes in-frame clones alone and lacks a portion of them. The sample lists about 26,000 clones, around 70% occurring once. CDR3 length equals 22 residues. J lost 6 bases, V lost 0 bases, and 26 bases had no gene match. Regarding this clone: The antigen is not known.

Patients had resection in Japan or China between the mid-2010s and the late 2010s. Sequences were obtained from FFPE invasive lung adenocarcinoma tissue. This rearrangement joins TRBV23-1 to TRBJ1-2, with 9 bases lining up with TRBD1. TRBV23-1 falls under the ORF class, with uncertain function. The TCR comes from a person aged 55 to 75 with invasive lung adenocarcinoma. Some clones in this sample may be carry-over from other donors' samples. CDR3 residues: CASSQSLPGNRTGASDGDGYTF. For the CDR3, the DNA is TGCGCCAGCAGTCAATCATTACCTGGAAATAGGACAGGGGCCTCGGACGGGGATGGCTACACCTTC.